The 16 T cell receptor beta chains given below trace back to one sample, sequenced in a study of technical replicates of blood from four donors. This table comes from immunoSEQ multiplex PCR, and its TCRdb copy is limited to in-frame clones, with some not included. The sample yields 65,000 to 80,000 clones, roughly 97% seen once. Sequenced material: T cells isolated from PBMCs. The receptors originated from a human donor in good health.

V gene TRBV5-4 combines with J gene TRBJ2-1; 7 nucleotides line up with TRBD2. The CDR3 extends over 15 amino acids. Germline V gene data show CDR1 as SGHNT and CDR2 as YYREEE (reference sequence). Trimming removed 4 bases from V and 2 bases from J; junction bases left unmatched: 6. The DNA for the CDR3 is TGTGCCAGCAGCATTCCCGGGGGGACCTACAATGAGCAGTTCTTC. Translation: CASSIPGGTYNEQFF.

The chain joins TRBV6-5 to TRBJ1-2, with D perhaps TRBD1 (6 bases). V was pared by 2 bases and J by 6 bases, with 16 bases between. In germline, CDR1 is MNHEY, CDR2 SVGAGI. CDR3 length: 15 residues. The CDR3 region has the DNA TGTGCCAGCAGTTACCCGGGACATTCGGAGGATGGCTACACCTTC. Its protein is CASSYPGHSEDGYTF.

This clone was recorded a few times. The rearrangement uses TRBV5-1 and TRBJ2-1; 15 positions agree with TRBD2. The germline CDR1 and CDR2 sequences are SGHRS and YFSETQ. J lost 6 bases, V lost 3 bases, and 4 bases had no gene match. The CDR3 is made up of 16 amino acids. CDR3 loop: CASSWTSGRATNEQFF. DNA of the CDR3: TGCGCCAGCAGCTGGACTAGCGGGAGGGCAACCAATGAGCAGTTCTTC.

The CDR3 bases are TGTGCCAGCAGGACGACAGGGCGGGACAATGAGCAGTTCTTC. Protein sequence: CASRTTGRDNEQFF. J is TRBJ2-1 and V is TRBV7-9, with TRBD1 matching over 7 bases. The V segment lost 6 bases and the J segment 5 bases; nucleotides outside the gene matches: 7. Germline CDR1 and CDR2: SEHNR and FQNEAQ (reference sequence). CDR3 length: 14 amino acids. The full variable domain, rest sourced from reference TRBV7-9 and TRBJ2-1, is DTGVSQNPRHKITKRGQNVTFRCDPISEHNRLYWYRQTLGQGPEFLTYFQNEAQLEKSRLLSDRFSAERPKGSFSTLEIQRTEQGDSAMYLCASRTTGRDNEQFFGPGTRLTVL.

This chain links TRBV28 with TRBJ2-7; 7 bases match TRBD1. Unmatched junction bases numbered 7, after V lost 2 bases and J lost 6 bases. The CDR3 loop spans 14 amino acids. The germline V gene has CDR1 MDHEN and CDR2 SYDVKM. The chain's CDR3 is CASSLGQVYAEQYF. The CDR3 nucleotides read TGTGCCAGCAGTTTAGGACAGGTTTATGCCGAGCAGTACTTC.

The chain uses TRBV7-9 and TRBJ1-2; tentatively, D is TRBD1 (6 bases). Germline V gene data show CDR1 as SEHNR and CDR2 as FQNEAQ (reference sequence). Trimming removed 1 base from V and 7 bases from J, with 16 bases in between. The CDR3 is made up of 15 amino acids. The CDR3 here is CASSLVGDTAPGYTF. CDR3 nucleotide sequence: TGTGCCAGCAGCTTAGTGGGGGACACGGCACCTGGCTACACCTTC.

The chain recombines TRBV14 with TRBJ1-4, with 9 bases lining up with TRBD1. The CDR3 is 16 amino acids. Unmatched junction bases numbered 9, after V lost 4 bases and J lost 6 bases. Germline CDR1 SGHDN, CDR2 FVKESK. The CDR3 here is CASSLNRDRVYEKLFF. The CDR3 bases are TGTGCCAGCAGCCTGAACCGGGACAGGGTTTATGAAAAACTGTTTTTT. Full variable domain (remainder filled in from reference TRBV14 and TRBJ1-4): EAGVTQFPSHSVIEKGQTVTLRCDPISGHDNLYWYRRVMGKEIKFLLHFVKESKQDESGMPNNRFLAERTGGTYSTLKVQPAELEDSGVYFCASSLNRDRVYEKLFFGSGTQLSVL.

J is TRBJ2-7 and V is TRBV9; D might be TRBD2 (6 bases). The CDR3 length is 15 residues. CDR1 SGDLS and CDR2 YYNGEE come from the germline V gene. The ends were cut back, 0 bases at V and 6 bases at J, with 16 bases in the middle. CDR3 nucleotides: TGTGCCAGCAGCGTAGACCTTAGTGTGGGGGGCGAGCAGTACTTC. It codes for CASSVDLSVGGEQYF.

The chain combines TRBV19 with TRBJ1-5; D is unclear. Germline V lookup: CDR1 LNHDA, CDR2 SQIVND (reference sequence). CDR3 length: 12 amino acids. Trimming pared 3 bases from V and 5 bases from J, leaving 5 bases between. The CDR3 nucleotides are TGTGCCAGTAGTATCCCTTATCAGCCCCAGCATTTT. Encoded protein: CASSIPYQPQHF. Full variable domain (rest looked up from reference TRBV19 and TRBJ1-5): DGGITQSPKYLFRKEGQNVTLSCEQNLNHDAMYWYRQDPGQGLRLIYYSQIVNDFQKGDIAEGYSVSREKKESFPLTVTSAQKNPTAFYLCASSIPYQPQHFGDGTRLSIL.

The chain joins TRBV9 to TRBJ1-3, with D perhaps TRBD1 (6 bases). CDR1 and CDR2 (germline): SGDLS, YYNGEE. The CDR3 loop spans 14 amino acids. V was trimmed by 5 bases and J by 8 bases, leaving 17 bases between them. DNA of the CDR3: TGTGCCAGCAGTGGGGGCATTGGCGGAGACACCATATATTTT. Amino acids: CASSGGIGGDTIYF.

The genes are TRBV4-3 and TRBJ1-4, with D hard to call. The germline V gene has CDR1 LGHNA and CDR2 YSLEER. Trimming pared 3 bases from V and 8 bases from J, leaving 19 bases between. The CDR3 has 16 amino acids. CDR3 residues: CASSHSHRDPGEKLFF. The CDR3 region has the DNA TGCGCCAGCAGCCACAGCCACCGGGATCCGGGGGAAAAACTGTTTTTT.

V usage is TRBV6-5 and J usage is TRBJ1-5, with TRBD1 identical over 8 bases. Losses at the gene ends were 0 bases for V and 7 bases for J; bases not matched to a gene: 5. Germline values: CDR1 MNHEY, CDR2 SVGAGI. CDR3 length equals 15 residues. This CDR3 is CASSYSRTGGQPQHF. The CDR3, as DNA: TGTGCCAGCAGTTACTCGAGAACAGGGGGGCAGCCCCAGCATTTT.

The gene calls are TRBV7-3 and TRBJ2-3; 8 bases are shared with TRBD2. Germline lookup yields CDR1 SGHTA and CDR2 FQGTGA. V was pared by 5 bases and J by 9 bases, with 7 bases of the junction left unmatched. The CDR3 covers 13 residues. CDR3 protein: CASSESGTRTQYF. In DNA, the CDR3 is TGTGCCAGCAGCGAATCCGGGACTAGGACGCAGTATTTT.

This chain joins TRBV30 and TRBJ1-2; 7 bases are a match to TRBD1. Losses at the gene ends were 3 bases for V and 8 bases for J; bases not matched to a gene: 3. Germline V gives CDR1 GTSNPN, CDR2 SVGIG (reference sequence). The CDR3 is 11 amino acids. CDR3 sequence: CAWRTGRGYTF. The CDR3 bases are TGTGCCTGGAGGACAGGGCGCGGCTACACCTTC. Based on the CDR3 plus reference TRBV30 and TRBJ1-2, the full variable domain is SQTIHQWPATLVQPVGSPLSLECTVEGTSNPNLYWYRQAAGRGLQLLFYSVGIGQISSEVPQNLSASRPQDRQFILSSKKLLLSDSGFYLCAWRTGRGYTFGSGTRLTVV.

V usage is TRBV11-3 and J usage is TRBJ2-3; D not certain. Between the trimmed V and J ends, which lost 0 bases and 2 bases, there was a span of 6 bases. Germline V lookup: CDR1 SGHNT, CDR2 YENEEA. This CDR3 comprises 14 residues. The CDR3 region has the DNA TGTGCCAGCAGCTTAGACCGGTTCACAGATACGCAGTATTTT. It translates to CASSLDRFTDTQYF.

J is TRBJ2-7 and V is TRBV5-4; possibly TRBD1 for D (6 bases). The CDR3 has 12 residues. Per the germline V gene, CDR1 is SGHNT and CDR2 is YYREEE (reference sequence). The germline V and J ends were trimmed by 3 bases and 3 bases, with 7 bases remaining between them. This CDR3 is CASSWDNYEQYF. The CDR3 DNA reads as TGTGCCAGCAGCTGGGACAACTACGAGCAGTACTTC.